This entry features one T cell receptor (beta chain) sequence. The data belong to a study of blood T cell repertoires in COVID-19. About the research overall: Material from acute and convalescent COVID-19 was sourced from the United States, Italy and Spain. The analysed material was cDNA or gDNA that came from T cells, B-cell-depleted T cells, or PBMCs.

The CDR3 consists of 17 residues. Under the authors' procedure: Amplification with reference gene primers provided the estimates of nucleated cell counts. Generated by immunoSEQ multiplex PCR, the TCRdb table keeps only in-frame clones and is missing some. V and J calls and clone size follow that table, whereas D and trimming were derived from the DNA. The sample holds around 97,000 clones, more than 85% seen once. The source is a human donor in a cohort sampled during active COVID-19. The chain employs TRBV21-1 and TRBJ1-3; the D call of TRBD1 is as the table states it, not checked on the DNA. TRBV21-1 is termed a pseudogene. The sequenced material came from peripheral blood. The CDR3 region is CASSTSDRANSGNTIYF. DNA of the CDR3: TGTGCCAGCAGCACCTCGGACAGGGCAAACTCTGGAAACACCATATATTTT.